One and the same sample provided the 20 T cell receptor beta chains below, sequenced in a study of CD8 T cells in Susac syndrome. Random hexamers served to reverse transcribe about 0.45 to 1 ug RNA. TCRdb processed the immunoSEQ multiplex PCR reads anew with MiXCR; each CDR3 protein has one entry. The table lists 110,000 or so distinct CDR3 sequences, roughly 97% of them singletons. Sample: CD4+ T cells from PBMCs. The receptors here all came from a human donor in good health.

The CDR3: CASSLGDSAYEQYF. The CDR3 DNA reads TGTGCCAGCAGTTTGGGGGACAGCGCCTACGAGCAGTACTTC. V and J are TRBV28 and TRBJ2-7; 7 bases map to TRBD1. The CDR3 runs 14 residues. From germline, CDR1 is MDHEN and CDR2 SYDVKM. V shed 3 bases and J 2 bases; nucleotides not matched to a gene: 4.

The chain combines TRBV10-3 with TRBJ2-7; D remains ambiguous. V lost 1 base and J lost 3, with 7 bases in between. CDR1 and CDR2 (germline): ENHRY, SYGVKD. This CDR3 region has 13 residues. CDR3 amino acids: CAISELGLYEQYF. DNA of the CDR3: TGTGCCATCAGTGAGTTAGGTCTCTACGAGCAGTACTTC.

The chain employs TRBV5-1 and TRBJ2-5; TRBD1 might be the D (5 bases). The CDR3 has 15 amino acids. Germline V gene lookup returns CDR1 SGHRS and CDR2 YFSETQ. V dropped 0 bases and J dropped 3 bases, with 12 bases sitting between them. The CDR3 sequence is CASSLVVGREETQYF. For the CDR3, the DNA is TGCGCCAGCAGCTTGGTGGTGGGCAGGGAAGAGACCCAGTACTTC.

This clonotype is a singleton in its sample. The V gene is TRBV6-1, the J gene TRBJ2-5; 9 bases are shared with TRBD2. The CDR3 consists of 16 residues. With 7 bases clipped from V and 2 bases from J, the junction kept 11 bases outside the gene matches. Per the germline V gene, CDR1 is MNHNS and CDR2 is SASEGT. CDR3 nucleotides: TGTGCCAGCACCCGAAGGGGTAGCGGGGGACAAGAGACCCAGTACTTC. It yields the protein CASTRRGSGGQETQYF.

The J gene is TRBJ2-7, the V gene TRBV19; TRBD1 is a possible D gene (5 bases). CDR3 length: 13 residues. Trimming shortened V by 4 bases and J by 0 bases, and 7 bases separated the two germline ends. Germline V gene sequence: CDR1 LNHDA, CDR2 SQIVND (reference sequence). The CDR3 region is CASSRGHSYEQYF. The CDR3 DNA follows: TGTGCCAGTAGTAGAGGACACTCCTACGAGCAGTACTTC.

DNA of the CDR3: TGCAGCGTTGAAGATCCCCGGGACCGGAGGGTTTACAATGAGCAGTTCTTC. Translation: CSVEDPRDRRVYNEQFF. The genes are TRBV29-1 and TRBJ2-1, with D tentatively TRBD2 (6 bases). CDR3 length: 17 amino acids. Germline V gene data show CDR1 as SQVTM and CDR2 as ANQGSEA. The ends were cut back, 0 bases at V and 4 bases at J, with 19 bases in the middle.

The V call is TRBV30, the J call TRBJ2-2; D is unresolved. The germline V and J ends were trimmed by 4 bases and 1 base, with 13 bases remaining between them. Germline CDR1 reads GTSNPN; CDR2 reads SVGIG (reference sequence). CDR3 size: 15 residues. The CDR3 sequence is CAWTRSRGNTGELFF. CDR3 DNA: TGTGCCTGGACCCGGTCCAGAGGGAACACCGGGGAGCTGTTTTTT. The variable domain in full, completed from reference TRBV30 and TRBJ2-2, reads SQTIHQWPATLVQPVGSPLSLECTVEGTSNPNLYWYRQAAGRGLQLLFYSVGIGQISSEVPQNLSASRPQDRQFILSSKKLLLSDSGFYLCAWTRSRGNTGELFFGEGSRLTVL.

The chain employs TRBV9 and TRBJ1-1; D is undetermined. Germline CDR1 SGDLS, CDR2 YYNGEE. Trimming took 1 base from V and 5 from J, leaving 9 bases between them. The CDR3 spans 13 residues. The CDR3 nucleotides are TGTGCCAGCAGCGTACTTGCGTCTACTGAAGCTTTCTTT. Encoded protein: CASSVLASTEAFF.

The chain employs TRBV2 and TRBJ2-3; 15 positions agree with TRBD2. The CDR3 loop spans 17 amino acids. Germline CDR1 and CDR2: SNHLY and FYNNEI. Trimming at V came to 5 bases and at J to 6 bases, leaving 9 bases not matched to a gene. The CDR3 DNA follows: TGTGCCAGCAGTAAGAGGACTAGCGGGGGGGCCGTGGATACGCAGTATTTT. Protein product: CASSKRTSGGAVDTQYF.

The chain recombines TRBV18 with TRBJ2-7; 14 positions agree with TRBD2. Unmatched junction bases numbered 2, after V lost 3 bases and J lost 7 bases. This CDR3 has 14 amino acids. The germline gives CDR1 KGHSH, CDR2 LQKENI. DNA for the CDR3: TGTGCCAGCTCACCGGGACTAGCGGGAGAGGAGCAGTACTTC. Its protein is CASSPGLAGEEQYF. The entire variable domain, with the rest obtained from reference TRBV18 and TRBJ2-7, is as follows: NAGVMQNPRHLVRRRGQEARLRCSPMKGHSHVYWYRQLPEEGLKFMVYLQKENIIDESGMPKERFSAEFPKEGPSILRIQQVVRGDSAAYFCASSPGLAGEEQYFGPGTRLTVT.

J is TRBJ1-1 and V is TRBV27; D is unclear. Trimming took 5 bases from V and 0 from J, leaving 13 bases between them. The V gene's germline CDR1 is MNHEY and CDR2 SMNVEV (reference sequence). The CDR3 totals 15 residues. The CDR3 sequence is CASSIPGSVNTEAFF. CDR3 bases: TGTGCCAGCAGTATACCCGGTTCAGTGAACACTGAAGCTTTCTTT.

The chain is built from TRBV3-1 and TRBJ2-1; 11 bases align to TRBD2. Germline CDR1 LGHDT, CDR2 YNNKEL (reference sequence). This CDR3 comprises 16 residues. V trimming: 2 bases; J trimming: 9 bases; junction bases outside the gene matches: 9. The CDR3 DNA reads TGTGCCAGCAGCCAACGTGGGCTAGCGGGGGGCCCTGAGCAGTTCTTC. Translated, it gives CASSQRGLAGGPEQFF.

J is TRBJ2-2 and V is TRBV2; TRBD2 agrees at 9 bases. V shed 6 bases, J shed 4 bases, and the junction held 6 bases outside the gene matches. The CDR3 totals 15 residues. The germline CDR1 and CDR2 sequences are SNHLY and FYNNEI. The CDR3: CASRRGTSSTGELFF. CDR3 sequence (DNA): TGTGCCAGCAGGAGGGGGACTAGCAGCACCGGGGAGCTGTTTTTT.

This chain uses TRBV19 with TRBJ1-5, with a tentative D call TRBD1 (5 bases). V lost 6 bases, J lost 0 bases, and 18 bases lay in between. The CDR3 runs 17 residues. Germline CDR1 is LNHDA and CDR2 is SQIVND (reference sequence). The CDR3 nucleotides are TGTGCCAGTAGAGGGCCATTGGGGGTATATAGCAATCAGCCCCAGCATTTT. Translating it yields CASRGPLGVYSNQPQHF.

The CDR3 nucleotides read TGCGCCAGCAGCCGGACTGGACAGGGGTCCTATGGCTACACCTTC. Residues: CASSRTGQGSYGYTF. The chain carries TRBV4-3 and TRBJ1-2; 9 positions agree with TRBD1. Germline V gives CDR1 LGHNA, CDR2 YSLEER. V shed 4 bases and J 4 bases; nucleotides not matched to a gene: 7. There are 15 residues in the CDR3.

The chain joins TRBV20-1 to TRBJ2-7; D ambiguous. From germline, CDR1 is DFQATT and CDR2 SNEGSKA (reference sequence). The CDR3 extends over 15 amino acids. The V end lost 2 bases, the J end lost 0 bases, and 14 bases lay between the germline ends. Written as DNA, the CDR3 is TGCAGTGCTAGACCCCCCGCGCTTTACTCCTACGAGCAGTACTTC. Translating it yields CSARPPALYSYEQYF.

V is TRBV9 and J is TRBJ2-7; D remains ambiguous. V shed 3 bases and J shed 6 bases, with 10 bases lying between them. The CDR3 is 12 residues long. Looked up from germline, CDR1 is SGDLS and CDR2 is YYNGEE. The CDR3 spells CASSAVKGEQYF. Here the CDR3 DNA reads TGTGCCAGCAGCGCCGTTAAGGGCGAGCAGTACTTC.

This chain joins TRBV3-1 and TRBJ2-5; D possibly matches TRBD1 or TRBD2 (5 bases each). The CDR3 has 16 amino acids. Per the germline V gene, CDR1 is LGHDT and CDR2 is YNNKEL (reference sequence). V was pared by 7 bases and J by 3 bases, with 21 bases between. The CDR3 DNA sequence: TGTGCCAGCACCACGATACCCGGGGACCGAAAAGAGACCCAGTACTTC. It is translated as CASTTIPGDRKETQYF.

The chain joins TRBV30 to TRBJ2-1; D remains unclear. V was pared by 7 bases and J by 9 bases, with 10 bases between. This CDR3 has 10 amino acids. CDR1 and CDR2 from the germline V gene are GTSNPN and SVGIG (reference sequence). CDR3: CASTPTEQFF. The CDR3 DNA follows: TGTGCCTCCACACCCACTGAGCAGTTCTTC.

This chain connects TRBV6-2 or TRBV6-3 to TRBJ2-7, with 8 bases matching TRBD1. Germline trimming cut 4 bases from V and 4 bases from J; bases unmatched to any gene: 6. Per germline, CDR1 MNHEY and CDR2 SVGEGT. The length of the CDR3 is 14 residues. The CDR3 DNA follows: TGTGCCAGCAGTTTCCCAGGGGGCGCGTACGAGCAGTACTTC. This encodes CASSFPGGAYEQYF.